This TCR beta chain was profiled in a study of T cells after yellow fever vaccination. Template switching by 5'RACE produced TCR cDNA, adding a universal primer site and UMIs. TCRdb analysed the 5' RACE reads with MiXCR anew, one entry per CDR3 protein. The table records 500,000 to 650,000 distinct CDR3 sequences, roughly a sixth of them present only once. This clonotype was observed many times. Its antigen is unknown. The V segment lost 6 bases and the J segment 3 bases; nucleotides outside the gene matches: 4. The CDR3 loop spans 14 amino acids. Looked up from germline, CDR1 is MGHRA and CDR2 is YSYEKL. Notes on the study in general: Any FACS-sorted repertoire could hold abundant clonotypes that contaminate it from the bulk population.

V usage is TRBV4-1 and J usage is TRBJ2-5, with 10 bases matching TRBD1. Source: PBMCs, taken around 5 days after the first yellow fever vaccination. This receptor was obtained from a man aged 18 to 35 who received the YFV17D yellow fever vaccine. In DNA, the CDR3 is TGCGCCAGCAGTTTGACAGGGGGCAAAGAGACCCAGTACTTC. Translated: CASSLTGGKETQYF.